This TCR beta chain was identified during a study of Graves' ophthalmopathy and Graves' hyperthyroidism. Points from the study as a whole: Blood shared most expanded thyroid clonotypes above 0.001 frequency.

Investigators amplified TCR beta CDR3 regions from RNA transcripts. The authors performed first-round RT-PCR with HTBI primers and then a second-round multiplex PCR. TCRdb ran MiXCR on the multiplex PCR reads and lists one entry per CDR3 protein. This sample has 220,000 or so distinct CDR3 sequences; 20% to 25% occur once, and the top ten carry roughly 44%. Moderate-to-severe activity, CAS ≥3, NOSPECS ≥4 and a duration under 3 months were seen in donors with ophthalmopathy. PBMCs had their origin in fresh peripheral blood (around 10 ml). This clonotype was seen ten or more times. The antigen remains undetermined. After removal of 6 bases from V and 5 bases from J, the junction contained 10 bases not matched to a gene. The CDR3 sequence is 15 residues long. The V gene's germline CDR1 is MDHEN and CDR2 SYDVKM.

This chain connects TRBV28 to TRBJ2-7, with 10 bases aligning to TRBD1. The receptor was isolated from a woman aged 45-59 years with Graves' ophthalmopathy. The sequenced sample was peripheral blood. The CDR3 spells CASRQTGTGVDEQYF. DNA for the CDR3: TGTGCCAGCAGGCAAACCGGGACAGGGGTGGACGAGCAGTACTTC.